This T cell receptor (beta chain) was recorded in a study of T cell changes during pregnancy in multiple sclerosis. Profiled with immunoSEQ multiplex PCR; TCRdb holds only in-frame clones, not every one. The table has approximately 60,000 clones, 87% seen once. The germline V and J ends were trimmed by 4 bases and 4 bases, with 10 bases remaining between them. Germline values: CDR1 MNHNS, CDR2 SASEGT. CDR3 length: 13 residues. The gene calls are TRBV6-1 and TRBJ1-1; D ambiguous. Sequencing was performed on peripheral blood from another person, used as feeder cells. The sequence derives from a human donor whose cells served as feeder cells for cultures in a pregnancy study. In nucleotides, the CDR3 is TGTGCCAGCAGTGTAATCCGACCCACTGAAGCTTTCTTT. Protein sequence: CASSVIRPTEAFF.